This T cell receptor beta chain emerged from a study of T cells in localized non-small cell lung cancer. Regarding the study as a whole: Tumor trailed uninvolved adjacent lung in T cell clonality, which peaked there. Because researchers sequenced only one region of the tumor, heterogeneity is still possible.

CDR1 is GTSNPN and CDR2 is SVGIG in the germline V gene (reference sequence). Trimming shortened V by 1 base and J by 4 bases, and 20 bases separated the two germline ends. The CDR3 totals 17 residues. Profiling relied on immunoSEQ multiplex PCR, and the TCRdb table lists in-frame clones only, not all of them. The sample holds 25,000 to 35,000 clones, about nine tenths seen once. A remark on this clone: Its antigen is undetermined.

This clonotype was obtained from an older male donor with stage I lung adenocarcinoma. This specimen was peripheral blood, taken before any cancer treatment. The V call is TRBV30, the J call TRBJ1-5; possibly TRBD1 for D (5 bases). The DNA for the CDR3 is TGTGCCTGGAGTGCCCAGGTCGTGCAGGGCGTGAATCAGCCCCAGCATTTT. Translating it yields CAWSAQVVQGVNQPQHF.